This TCR beta chain was sequenced for a study of regulatory T cells in long-lasting Graves disease. Investigators prepared the TCR beta libraries by applying iRepertoire HTBI primers and Arm-PCR of CDR3 regions. TCRdb redid the calling of the multiplex PCR reads with MiXCR, one entry per CDR3 protein. The sample shows about 470,000 distinct CDR3 sequences, less than 25% of them seen only once. The germline V gene has CDR1 MDHEN and CDR2 SYDVKM. The length of the CDR3 is 15 residues. Trimming took 3 bases from V and 8 from J; bases not matched to a gene: 4. This clonotype was found many times. The sample's time point: persistent/refractory GD, antithyroid drugs over 5 years with positive TRAb. Making the TCR library involved RNA that had been extracted from PBMCs.

The clonotype was recovered from a female donor with Graves disease. The sequences come from peripheral blood mononuclear cells (PBMCs), collected when the disease was refractory, from a patient treated with antithyroid drugs. The gene calls are TRBV28 and TRBJ1-4; 12 nucleotides line up with TRBD1. The CDR3 spells CASSFGTGGREKLFF. The DNA of the CDR3 is TGTGCCAGCAGTTTCGGGACAGGGGGCCGGGAAAAACTGTTTTTT.